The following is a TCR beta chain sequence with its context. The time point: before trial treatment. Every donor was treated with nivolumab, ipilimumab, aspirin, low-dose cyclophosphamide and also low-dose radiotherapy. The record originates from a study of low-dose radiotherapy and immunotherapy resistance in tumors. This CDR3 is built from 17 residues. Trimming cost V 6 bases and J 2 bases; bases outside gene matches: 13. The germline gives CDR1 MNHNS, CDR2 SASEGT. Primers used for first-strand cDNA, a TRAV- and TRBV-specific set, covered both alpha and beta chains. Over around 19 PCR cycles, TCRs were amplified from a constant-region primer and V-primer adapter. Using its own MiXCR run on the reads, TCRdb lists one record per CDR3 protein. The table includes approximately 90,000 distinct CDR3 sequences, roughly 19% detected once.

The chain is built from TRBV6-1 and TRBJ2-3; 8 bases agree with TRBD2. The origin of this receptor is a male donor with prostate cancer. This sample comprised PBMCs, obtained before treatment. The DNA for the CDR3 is TGTGCCAGCAGCCCGGGGGGGGGCCTTTTTTTCACAGATACGCAGTATTTT. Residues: CASSPGGGLFFTDTQYF.